What follows are 8 T cell receptor beta chains derived from one specimen sequenced in a study of cytomegalovirus exposure and HLA in healthy donors (dated by TCRdb to the late 2010s). The method behind the library was the immunoSEQ multiplex PCR assay. For the multiplex PCR, a mixture combining 60 forward primers for TCR Vbeta segments and 13 reverse primers for TCR Jbeta segments was used. TCRdb's version of the immuneACCESS table is confined to in-frame rearrangements and falls short of the full clone set. An unresolved V gene accounts for under half of the shortfall where checked; the remainder is of unknown origin. The sample table contains 93,000 or so clones; only one count was recorded for approximately 66% of them. The ten largest clones represent roughly 3.5% of the sample. Sequencing was performed on PBMCs. These receptor sequences come from a woman aged 45-60 years in good health and CMV-seronegative.

The chain joins TRBV28 to TRBJ1-5; 7 nucleotides match TRBD1. Germline V lookup: CDR1 MDHEN, CDR2 SYDVKM. The CDR3 runs 13 residues. V gave up 4 bases and J gave up 7 bases; unmatched junction bases: 4. The CDR3 loop reads CASSSGGRQPQHF. The CDR3, as DNA: TGTGCCAGCAGTTCAGGGGGACGGCAGCCCCAGCATTTT.

The V and J genes are TRBV7-6 and TRBJ2-7, with TRBD2 as a possible D gene (7 bases). V was clipped by 2 bases and J by 2 bases, with 13 bases between them. This CDR3 region has 15 residues. The germline V gene has CDR1 SGHVS and CDR2 FNYEAQ. CDR3 coding DNA: TGTGCCAGCAGCTTAAGGCGGGGGCCCCCCTACGAGCAGTACTTC. Its protein product is CASSLRRGPPYEQYF.

The rearrangement links TRBV18 to TRBJ2-7; 8 positions agree with TRBD1. This CDR3 is built from 13 residues. Trimming cost V 3 bases and J 5 bases; bases outside gene matches: 3. Germline assignment: CDR1 KGHSH and CDR2 LQKENI. CDR3 sequence: CASSPRGQDEQYF. Here the CDR3 DNA reads TGTGCCAGCTCACCCAGGGGGCAGGACGAGCAGTACTTC.

This chain joins TRBV10-3 and TRBJ2-7, with D possibly TRBD1 on 5 matching bases. Germline CDR1 is ENHRY and CDR2 is SYGVKD. The CDR3 has 15 amino acids. V lost 10 bases and J lost 2, with 21 bases in between. CDR3: CASIQGPTSAYEQYF. CDR3 bases: TGTGCCAGTATCCAGGGCCCAACTTCGGCCTACGAGCAGTACTTC.

The chain combines TRBV7-2 with TRBJ2-7; 12 bases fit TRBD2. V was clipped by 2 bases and J by 1 base; unmatched bases: 6. The CDR3 contains 17 residues. Germline V CDR1 and CDR2: SGHTA, FQGNSA. CDR3 sequence: CASSLPSGRAPSYEQYF. CDR3 DNA: TGTGCCAGCAGCTTACCTAGCGGGAGGGCCCCTTCCTACGAGCAGTACTTC.

There are a few counts of this clone. This chain connects TRBV11-3 to TRBJ1-3; D is undetermined. Germline V lookup: CDR1 SGHNT, CDR2 YENEEA. Trimming stripped 3 bases from V and 12 bases from J, with 21 bases between. The CDR3 spans 15 residues. The CDR3 sequence is CASSFLHDPAVFIYF. CDR3 DNA sequence: TGTGCCAGCAGCTTTTTGCATGACCCGGCGGTATTCATATATTTT. Looking up the rest from reference TRBV11-3 and TRBJ1-3 gives the full variable domain: EAGVVQSPRYKIIEKKQPVAFWCNPISGHNTLYWYLQNLGQGPELLIRYENEEAVDDSQLPKDRFSAERLKGVDSTLKIQPAELGDSAVYLCASSFLHDPAVFIYFGEGSWLTVV.

The table lists this clone with a few counts. J is TRBJ1-2 and V is TRBV4-1, with 8 bases fitting TRBD1. The CDR3 loop spans 16 amino acids. Germline trimming cut 4 bases from V and 6 bases from J; bases unmatched to any gene: 13. Germline V lookup: CDR1 MGHRA, CDR2 YSYEKL. CDR3 sequence: CASSRQGARLADGYTF. DNA of the CDR3: TGCGCCAGCAGCCGCCAGGGGGCGCGTCTAGCGGATGGCTACACCTTC.

The chain combines TRBV11-1 with TRBJ2-7; D ambiguous. The CDR3 extends over 15 amino acids. The germline gives CDR1 SGHAT, CDR2 FQDESV (reference sequence). V was shortened by 0 bases and J by 1 base, with 10 bases between the two germline ends. DNA of the CDR3: TGTGCCAGCAGCTTAGCGTCAGGCAGGTCCTACGAGCAGTACTTC. Protein product: CASSLASGRSYEQYF.